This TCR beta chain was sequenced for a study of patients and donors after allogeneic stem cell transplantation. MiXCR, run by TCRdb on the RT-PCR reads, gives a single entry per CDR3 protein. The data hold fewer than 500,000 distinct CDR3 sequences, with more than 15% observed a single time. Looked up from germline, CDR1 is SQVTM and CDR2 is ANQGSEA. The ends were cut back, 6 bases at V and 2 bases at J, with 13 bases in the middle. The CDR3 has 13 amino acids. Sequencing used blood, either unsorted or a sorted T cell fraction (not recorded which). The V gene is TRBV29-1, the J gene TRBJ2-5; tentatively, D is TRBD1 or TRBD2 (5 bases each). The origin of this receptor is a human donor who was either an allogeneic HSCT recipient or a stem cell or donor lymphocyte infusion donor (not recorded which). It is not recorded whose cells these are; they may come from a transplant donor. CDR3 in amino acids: CSVPGPYQETQYF. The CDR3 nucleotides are TGCAGCGTGCCGGGACCCTATCAAGAGACCCAGTACTTC.